These 31 T cell receptor beta chains originate from one sample sequenced in a study of CD8+CD57+ T cells in acquired aplastic anemia. Genomic DNA templated the TCR beta VDJ and CDR3 profiling. TCRdb analysed the reads with MiXCR anew, one entry per CDR3 protein. This table has approximately 130,000 distinct CDR3 sequences, 41% appearing once. Sequencing input: sorted CD4+, CD8+, or CD8+CD57+ T cells (not recorded which) from PBMCs. The receptors stem from a human donor in good health, serving as a control.

This clonotype was seen many times. The chain recombines TRBV5-1 with TRBJ2-3; D gene ambiguous. The CDR3 extends over 15 amino acids. Trimming took 0 bases from V and 5 from J, leaving 13 bases between them. Germline CDR1 SGHRS, CDR2 YFSETQ. CDR3 sequence (DNA): TGCGCCAGCAGCTTGGGACTGACGATCCGAGATACGCAGTATTTT. Amino acids: CASSLGLTIRDTQYF.

The J gene is TRBJ2-7, the V gene TRBV18, with D unresolved. Germline V gene lookup returns CDR1 KGHSH and CDR2 LQKENI. CDR3 size: 15 residues. V was trimmed by 0 bases and J by 2 bases, leaving 11 bases between them. The CDR3, as DNA: TGTGCCAGCTCACCACCGGGCCAAGGCGCCTACGAGCAGTACTTC. Translating gives CASSPPGQGAYEQYF.

Points on this clonotype: A much larger clone is a single base away; this may be a read error. The J gene is TRBJ2-2, the V gene TRBV19, with D possibly matching TRBD1 (5 bases). The CDR3 has 16 amino acids. Germline lookup yields CDR1 LNHDA and CDR2 SQIVND (reference sequence). CDR3 nucleotides: TGTGCCGGTAGTCCGACCCGCAGGGTTGTAACCGGGGAGCTGTTTTTT. Its protein product is CAGSPTRRVVTGELFF.

The chain recombines TRBV24-1 with TRBJ2-7; 8 bases match TRBD2. The trim removed 7 bases at V and 0 bases at J, leaving 7 bases unmatched. Germline-derived CDR1 and CDR2 are KGHDR and SFDVKD. The CDR3 extends over 15 amino acids. Here the CDR3 DNA reads TGTGCCACCAGCCCCGCGGGAGGCCCCTCCTACGAGCAGTACTTC. Its protein product is CATSPAGGPSYEQYF.

This clonotype showed up just once. The rearrangement links TRBV20-1 to TRBJ2-1, with 10 bases that match TRBD2. Germline CDR1 reads DFQATT; CDR2 reads SNEGSKA (reference sequence). This CDR3 comprises 17 residues. V lost 2 bases to trimming and J lost 8 bases; unmatched junction nucleotides: 15. CDR3: CSARRSFSGGAFDEQFF. Written as DNA, the CDR3 is TGCAGTGCTAGACGGTCATTCAGCGGGGGGGCCTTTGATGAGCAGTTCTTC.

This clonotype was observed many times. In nucleotides, the CDR3 is TGCGCCAGCAGCCAGGGACAGAGCTCTGGGGCCAACGTCCTGACTTTC. This translates into CASSQGQSSGANVLTF. The chain is built from TRBV4-1 and TRBJ2-6; 7 bases agree with TRBD1. This CDR3 spans 16 amino acids. V was pared by 3 bases and J by 0 bases, with 2 bases of the junction left unmatched. Looked up from germline, CDR1 is MGHRA and CDR2 is YSYEKL.

Ten or more counts support this clonotype. The chain carries TRBV19 and TRBJ1-3, with 8 bases matching TRBD1. Unmatched junction bases numbered 13, after V lost 6 bases and J lost 0 bases. The CDR3 is made up of 18 amino acids. In germline, CDR1 is LNHDA, CDR2 SQIVND (reference sequence). This CDR3 reads CASSNPATGVTSGNTIYF. CDR3 nucleotides: TGTGCCAGTAGCAATCCGGCGACAGGGGTGACCTCTGGAAACACCATATATTTT.

There are a few counts of this clonotype. The genes are TRBV12-3 or TRBV12-4 and TRBJ2-3, with 12 bases matching TRBD2. Trimming removed 5 bases from V and 0 bases from J; junction bases left unmatched: 15. The CDR3 contains 20 residues. CDR3 region: CASSLKGLAGGWTSTDTQYF. CDR3 sequence (DNA): TGTGCCAGCAGTCTAAAGGGACTAGCGGGCGGATGGACTAGCACAGATACGCAGTATTTT.

For this clonotype: This may arise from a read error, as a much more abundant clone is one base away. The chain employs TRBV19 and TRBJ1-2; weak D call: TRBD1 (5 bases). Trimming shortened V by 10 bases and J by 6 bases, and 18 bases separated the two germline ends. Germline CDR1 reads LNHDA; CDR2 reads SQIVND (reference sequence). The length of the CDR3 is 13 residues. This CDR3 reads CATQGAGPHGYTF. The CDR3, as DNA: TGTGCCACCCAAGGGGCAGGGCCCCATGGCTACACCTTC.

This clonotype has ten or more counts. V gene TRBV7-2 combines with J gene TRBJ1-5; D not resolved. Trimming removed 5 bases from V and 2 bases from J, with 10 bases in between. The germline V gene has CDR1 SGHTA and CDR2 FQGNSA. This CDR3 region has 14 residues. CDR3 in DNA: TGTGCCAGCAGCCAAAATCTGGGCAATCAGCCCCAGCATTTT. Translating gives CASSQNLGNQPQHF.

To note about this clonotype: One base away lies a much larger clone, so this may be a sequencing read error. The gene calls are TRBV18 and TRBJ2-7, with unresolved D. CDR1 is KGHSH, CDR2 LQKENI, per germline. The CDR3 extends over 14 amino acids. Here the CDR3 reads CASSPYNGPYKQYF. In DNA form, the CDR3 reads TGTGCCAGCTCACCCTACAACGGACCCTACAAGCAGTACTTC.

The sample holds many counts of this clonotype. The V call is TRBV4-1, the J call TRBJ2-5; 12 bases fit TRBD2. The CDR3 has 16 amino acids. J lost 5 bases, V lost 1 base, and 5 bases had no gene match. Germline V gene data show CDR1 as MGHRA and CDR2 as YSYEKL. Written as DNA, the CDR3 is TGCGCCAGCAGCCAAGGACTAGCGGGGGCCTGGGAGACCCAGTACTTC. It codes for CASSQGLAGAWETQYF.

The V and J genes are TRBV27 and TRBJ2-4; D possibly corresponds to TRBD1 (6 bases). The CDR3 is made up of 20 amino acids. Germline CDR1 and CDR2: MNHEY and SMNVEV (reference sequence). Trimming took 6 bases from V and 0 from J, leaving 27 bases between them. The DNA for the CDR3 is TGTGCCAGCAGGCGACTCGTCCCACAGGGCGAAGAACTAGCCAAAAACATTCAGTACTTC. Amino acids: CASRRLVPQGEELAKNIQYF.

The chain couples TRBV11-2 to TRBJ2-7; 7 bases align to TRBD2. In germline, CDR1 is SGHAT, CDR2 FQNNGV. The CDR3 is 16 amino acids. The junction had 11 bases not matched to a gene; V was cut back by 2 bases and J by 4 bases. Here the CDR3 DNA reads TGTGCCAGCAGCTTATACGGGCGGGGGAGGACGTACGAGCAGTACTTC. Its translation is CASSLYGRGRTYEQYF. The full variable domain, rest sourced from reference TRBV11-2 and TRBJ2-7, is EAGVAQSPRYKIIEKRQSVAFWCNPISGHATLYWYQQILGQGPKLLIQFQNNGVVDDSQLPKDRFSAERLKGVDSTLKIQPAKLEDSAVYLCASSLYGRGRTYEQYFGPGTRLTVT.

This clonotype was detected many times. The rearrangement joins TRBV5-5 to TRBJ2-7; 7 bases are a match to TRBD1. CDR1 and CDR2 (germline): SGHKS, YYEKEE (reference sequence). With 4 bases clipped from V and 0 bases from J, the junction kept 4 bases outside the gene matches. This CDR3 region has 14 residues. Here the CDR3 DNA reads TGTGCCAGCAGCCGGGACAGTAGCTCCTACGAGCAGTACTTC. This gives the protein CASSRDSSSYEQYF.

This clonotype came up many times. The chain is built from TRBV12-3 or TRBV12-4 and TRBJ2-3; 10 nucleotides match TRBD2. V gave up 0 bases and J gave up 7 bases; unmatched junction bases: 7. The CDR3 consists of 16 residues. CDR3 loop: CASSLAPVSGGHTQYF. Here the CDR3 DNA reads TGTGCCAGCAGTTTAGCACCGGTTAGCGGGGGGCATACGCAGTATTTT.

This chain uses TRBV9 with TRBJ2-1; 10 nucleotides agree with TRBD2. The CDR3 runs 14 residues. Germline CDR1 and CDR2: SGDLS and YYNGEE. The ends lost 3 bases at V and 3 bases at J; junction bases unmatched: 0. The CDR3 DNA sequence: TGTGCCAGCAGCGCTAGCGGGAGCTACAATGAGCAGTTCTTC. Protein: CASSASGSYNEQFF.

This clonotype showed up many times. This chain connects TRBV5-5 to TRBJ2-5, with TRBD2 matching over 7 bases. After removal of 0 bases from V and 4 bases from J, the junction contained 0 bases not matched to a gene. The CDR3 is made up of 13 amino acids. From germline, CDR1 is SGHKS and CDR2 YYEKEE (reference sequence). CDR3 DNA: TGTGCCAGCAGCTTGGCGGGGGGAGAGACCCAGTACTTC. Protein product: CASSLAGGETQYF.

CDR3 in amino acids: CASSLKVSRTQYF. DNA for the CDR3: TGTGCCAGCAGTTTAAAAGTGAGTAGGACCCAGTACTTC. The V gene is TRBV2, the J gene TRBJ2-5; D call uncertain. This CDR3 has 13 amino acids. CDR1 and CDR2 (germline): SNHLY, FYNNEI. The V end was cut by 5 bases, the J end by 7 bases, with 14 bases between. Complete variable domain (other parts from reference TRBV2 and TRBJ2-5): EPEVTQTPSHQVTQMGQEVILRCVPISNHLYFYWYRQILGQKVEFLVSFYNNEISEKSEIFDDQFSVERPDGSNFTLKIRSTKLEDSAMYFCASSLKVSRTQYFGPGTRLLVL.

This chain links TRBV2 with TRBJ1-5, with a weak D call TRBD1 (6 bases). Germline CDR1 reads SNHLY; CDR2 reads FYNNEI. This CDR3 is built from 15 residues. V was shortened by 3 bases and J by 3 bases, with 12 bases between the two germline ends. The CDR3 sequence: CASSDLQGPNQPQHF. CDR3 nucleotide sequence: TGTGCCAGCAGTGACCTACAGGGCCCCAATCAGCCCCAGCATTTT.

This clonotype was seen ten or more times. This sequence joins TRBV7-9 and TRBJ2-2; 8 bases fit TRBD2. The CDR3 extends over 14 amino acids. The ends lost 8 bases at V and 4 bases at J; junction bases unmatched: 6. Per germline, CDR1 SEHNR and CDR2 FQNEAQ (reference sequence). The DNA for the CDR3 is TGTGCCAGCCGAACGAGCGGGGGCACCGGGGAGCTGTTTTTT. It is translated as CASRTSGGTGELFF. Using reference TRBV7-9 and TRBJ2-2 for the parts outside the CDR3, the full variable domain is DTGVSQNPRHKITKRGQNVTFRCDPISEHNRLYWYRQTLGQGPEFLTYFQNEAQLEKSRLLSDRFSAERPKGSFSTLEIQRTEQGDSAMYLCASRTSGGTGELFFGEGSRLTVL.

This clonotype has a handful of counts. CDR3 DNA sequence: TGTGCCAGCAGCTCCGGGAGATACGAGCAGTACTTC. Encoded protein: CASSSGRYEQYF. The V and J genes are TRBV7-9 and TRBJ2-7, with D maybe TRBD2 (6 bases). Germline lookup yields CDR1 SEHNR and CDR2 FQNEAQ (reference sequence). Between the trimmed V and J ends, which lost 4 bases and 4 bases, there was a span of 8 bases. This CDR3 comprises 12 residues.

This sequence joins TRBV19 and TRBJ2-7; TRBD2 agrees at 12 bases. The V gene's germline CDR1 is LNHDA and CDR2 SQIVND (reference sequence). V dropped 4 bases and J dropped 5; count of bases not matched to a gene: 3. The CDR3 loop spans 14 amino acids. CDR3 DNA sequence: TGTGCCAGTAGTACTAGCGGGAGGGTCGACGAGCAGTACTTC. Protein: CASSTSGRVDEQYF.

Only one count was recorded for this clonotype. The V and J genes are TRBV11-2 and TRBJ2-1; no clear D gene. CDR3 length: 11 residues. Germline V gene sequence: CDR1 SGHAT, CDR2 FQNNGV. The germline V and J ends were trimmed by 5 bases and 5 bases, with 4 bases remaining between them. CDR3: CASSRDNEQFF. The CDR3 nucleotides are TGTGCCAGCAGCCGAGACAATGAGCAGTTCTTC.

Concerning this clonotype: A much more abundant neighbour one base away suggests this may be a read error. Since the CDR3 does not end with the conserved phenylalanine or tryptophan, this likely comes from a read error. The V gene is TRBV5-1, the J gene TRBJ2-3; tentative D call: TRBD2 (5 bases). The CDR3 runs 13 residues. Germline assignment: CDR1 SGHRS and CDR2 YFSETQ. Trimming took off 2 bases at V and 5 bases at J, with 9 bases between the two ends. DNA for the CDR3: TGCGCCAGCAGCTTCGGGAAGGTAGATACGCAGTATTCT. As protein: CASSFGKVDTQYS.

The genes are TRBV24-1 and TRBJ1-1; D not certain. The CDR3 is made up of 13 amino acids. CDR1 KGHDR and CDR2 SFDVKD come from the germline V gene. With 11 bases removed from V and 4 bases from J, the gap between germline ends came to 16 bases. The CDR3 nucleotides are TGTGCCAGCTCCCCTGGGCCTACCACTGAAGCTTTCTTT. Encoded protein: CASSPGPTTEAFF.

As for this clonotype: This may be a read error, as it is one base from a much larger clone. The chain uses TRBV4-1 and TRBJ1-3; perhaps TRBD1 as D (6 bases). The CDR3 consists of 14 residues. Germline V gene lookup returns CDR1 MGHRA and CDR2 YSYEKL. The V end was cut by 4 bases, the J end by 6 bases, with 13 bases between. Written as DNA, the CDR3 is TGCGCCAGCAGCCTTGGGACAAGGCTAAACACCATATATTTT. Translating gives CASSLGTRLNTIYF.

The chain combines TRBV5-6 with TRBJ2-3, with TRBD2 matching over 10 bases. Germline values: CDR1 SGHDT, CDR2 YYEEEE. The CDR3 is 15 amino acids. Losses at the gene ends were 2 bases for V and 4 bases for J; bases not matched to a gene: 4. In DNA, the CDR3 is TGTGCCAGCAGCTTAGCGGGGGGGCCGTCAGATACGCAGTATTTT. This encodes CASSLAGGPSDTQYF.

This clonotype appeared many times. V is TRBV5-1 and J is TRBJ1-2; D is undetermined. This CDR3 has 14 residues. The V end lost 4 bases, the J end lost 8 bases, and 18 bases lay between the germline ends. Germline lookup yields CDR1 SGHRS and CDR2 YFSETQ. The CDR3 loop reads CASSPLRTMAGYTF. The CDR3 DNA is TGCGCCAGCAGCCCCCTTCGGACGATGGCCGGCTACACCTTC.

This clonotype was seen a handful of times. The chain is built from TRBV7-9 and TRBJ1-6; tentative D call: TRBD1 (5 bases). V was shortened by 4 bases and J by 2 bases, with 9 bases between the two germline ends. Germline V gene sequence: CDR1 SEHNR, CDR2 FQNEAQ (reference sequence). The CDR3 length is 15 residues. CDR3 sequence: CASSSRVAYNSPLHF. In DNA, the CDR3 is TGTGCCAGCAGCTCCAGGGTTGCCTATAATTCACCCCTCCACTTT.

In the case of this clonotype: This may arise from a read error, as a much more abundant clone is one base away. The V gene is TRBV12-5, the J gene TRBJ1-1; TRBD1 might be the D (6 bases). The CDR3 consists of 15 residues. Germline V gene sequence: CDR1 LGHNT, CDR2 FRNRAP. CDR3 nucleotides: TGTGCTAGTGGTTTGGTAGGGACGGTGGGGGCTGAAACTTTCTTT. It encodes CASGLVGTVGAETFF. Full variable domain (missing parts from reference TRBV12-5 and TRBJ1-1): DARVTQTPRHKVTEMGQEVTMRCQPILGHNTVFWYRQTMMQGLELLAYFRNRAPLDDSGMPKDRFSAEMPDATLATLKIQPSEPRDSAVYFCASGLVGTVGAETFFGQGTRLTVV.